These T cell receptor beta chains were read from a single sample in a study of Graves' ophthalmopathy and Graves' hyperthyroidism. TCRdb reprocessed the multiplex PCR reads via MiXCR and lists one record per CDR3 protein. Among about 740,000 distinct CDR3 sequences listed, roughly two fifths were seen once. The sequenced sample consisted of peripheral blood. These receptors originate from an adult man with Graves' ophthalmopathy. CDR3s include the opening cysteine and the closing phenylalanine or tryptophan. The D gene is left open where the match is weak. Clone size is stated in some rows and not others, as once, few, many or a class when expanded.

d_call clone_size j_call v_call cdr3_length cdr3_aa cdr3_nt
NA NA TRBJ2-7 TRBV7-9 14 CASSARGIEREQYF TGTGCCAGCAGCGCGAGGGGGATAGAGCGCGAGCAGTACTTC
NA NA TRBJ2-5 TRBV7-2 14 CASSRDRWADTQYF TGTGCCAGCAGCCGGGACCGATGGGCAGATACGCAGTACTTC
TRBD1 NA TRBJ1-5 TRBV24-1 15 CATSNPTGRNQPQHF TGTGCCACCAGTAACCCGACAGGGCGGAATCAGCCCCAGCATTTT
TRBD1 NA TRBJ1-2 TRBV7-9 15 CASRDGQAANYGYTF TGTGCCAGCAGAGACGGACAGGCTGCTAACTATGGCTACACCTTC
NA once TRBJ2-5 TRBV7-9 14 CASSPWGTQETQYF TGTGCCAGCAGCCCGTGGGGGACACAAGAGACCCAGTACTTC
NA few TRBJ2-7 TRBV2 12 CASARTVYEQYF TGTGCCAGTGCAAGGACAGTCTACGAGCAGTACTTC
NA many TRBJ1-4 TRBV20-1 11 CSAKANEKLFF TGCAGTGCTAAGGCGAATGAAAAACTGTTTTTT
TRBD1 many TRBJ1-2 TRBV7-9 14 CASSPQGADYGYTF TGCGCCAGCAGCCCCCAGGGGGCCGACTATGGCTACACCTTC
NA NA TRBJ1-4 TRBV29-1 15 CSVEDGTGSNEKLFF TGCAGCGTTGAAGATGGTACAGGGTCTAATGAAAAACTGTTTTTT
NA many TRBJ2-5 TRBV7-9 16 CASSLLGQPGGETQYF TGTGCCAGCAGCCTCCTCGGACAGCCCGGCGGAGAGACCCAGTACTTC
TRBD1 many TRBJ2-7 TRBV15 15 CATSETGGADHEQYF TGTGCCACCAGTGAAACAGGGGGCGCAGACCACGAGCAGTACTTC
NA NA TRBJ1-1 TRBV12-3/TRBV12-4 17 CASSLDPGVSMNTEAFF TGTGCCAGCAGTTTAGATCCGGGGGTAAGCATGAACACTGAAGCTTTCTTT